These 9 T cell receptor beta chains share one sample of origin, sequenced in a study of blood T cell repertoires in COVID-19. Repertoires were generated with immunoSEQ multiplex PCR, while TCRdb's copy carries only in-frame clones and drops some. The sample lists roughly 200,000 clones, around four fifths seen once, with about 7% in the top ten. Sequenced input: peripheral blood. All receptors derive from a woman in her forties with COVID-19, enrolled during active disease.

V is TRBV6-6 and J is TRBJ2-1, with D uncertain. CDR1 MNHNY and CDR2 SVGAGI come from the germline V gene (reference sequence). The CDR3 contains 16 residues. The germline V and J ends were trimmed by 5 bases and 6 bases, with 20 bases remaining between them. CDR3 loop: CASSRTGLPPGNEQFF. For the CDR3, the DNA is TGTGCCAGCAGTCGAACTGGCCTACCGCCGGGCAATGAGCAGTTCTTC.

The chain recombines TRBV7-2 with TRBJ1-4; the D is unclear. Trimming stripped 3 bases from V and 5 bases from J, with 7 bases between. The CDR3 contains 13 residues. Germline lookup yields CDR1 SGHTA and CDR2 FQGNSA. For the CDR3, the DNA is TGTGCCAGCAGCTTTCGTCAGAATGAAAAACTGTTTTTT. It translates to CASSFRQNEKLFF.

The chain couples TRBV5-1 to TRBJ1-1; 8 bases map to TRBD1. V was pared by 0 bases and J by 4 bases, with 8 bases of the junction left unmatched. Germline V gene data show CDR1 as SGHRS and CDR2 as YFSETQ. This CDR3 is built from 16 residues. The CDR3 sequence: CASSLGIGTGLTEAFF. The CDR3 nucleotides read TGCGCCAGCAGCTTGGGGATCGGGACAGGACTCACTGAAGCTTTCTTT.

This clone was seen at least ten times. The chain employs TRBV7-9 and TRBJ2-7, with D possibly matching TRBD2 (6 bases). Looked up from germline, CDR1 is SEHNR and CDR2 is FQNEAQ (reference sequence). This CDR3 is 14 amino acids long. Deletions cut 5 bases from V and 6 bases from J, with 17 bases between. The CDR3: CASSPPRDSSEQYF. The CDR3 coding sequence is TGTGCCAGCAGCCCCCCTCGGGACTCAAGCGAGCAGTACTTC.

This clone was picked up one time. J is TRBJ2-1 and V is TRBV24-1; a weak D match, TRBD1 (6 bases). V gave up 5 bases and J gave up 8 bases, with 18 bases separating them. This CDR3 spans 15 amino acids. Germline CDR1 KGHDR, CDR2 SFDVKD. Here the CDR3 reads CATSVPGQHGDEQFF. CDR3 in DNA: TGTGCCACCAGTGTCCCCGGACAGCACGGGGATGAGCAGTTCTTC.

The chain uses TRBV27 and TRBJ2-3; D unresolved. The CDR3 has 13 residues. V lost 8 bases to trimming and J lost 0 bases, with 9 bases between them. The germline gives CDR1 MNHEY, CDR2 SMNVEV (reference sequence). The CDR3 DNA reads TGTGCCAGCTCTGGGCTTAGCACAGATACGCAGTATTTT. Its protein is CASSGLSTDTQYF.

A single count supports this clone. The chain recombines TRBV5-8 with TRBJ1-5; maybe TRBD1 (5 bases). Per germline, CDR1 SGHTS and CDR2 YDEGEE. V was cut by 2 bases and J by 4 bases, with 13 bases left in between. The CDR3 spans 15 residues. For the CDR3, the DNA is TGTGCCAGCAGCTTATTCGCAGGGTGGAATCAGCCCCAGCATTTT. Translation gives CASSLFAGWNQPQHF.

The J gene is TRBJ2-5, the V gene TRBV5-4; 9 bases are a match to TRBD2. The junction had 8 bases not matched to a gene; V was cut back by 3 bases and J by 5 bases. Germline CDR1 reads SGHNT; CDR2 reads YYREEE (reference sequence). The CDR3 length is 15 residues. In DNA form, the CDR3 reads TGTGCCAGCAGCTCCGGACCTAGCGGGGCGGAGACCCAGTACTTC. Its translation: CASSSGPSGAETQYF.

The rearrangement links TRBV7-9 to TRBJ1-2; unclear D gene. The ends were cut back, 10 bases at V and 4 bases at J, with 16 bases in the middle. Looked up from germline, CDR1 is SEHNR and CDR2 is FQNEAQ (reference sequence). The CDR3 is 13 amino acids. CDR3 amino acids: CATPQRDSYGYTF. The CDR3 DNA follows: TGTGCCACCCCTCAGAGGGATTCCTATGGCTACACCTTC.